These 13 T cell receptor beta chains were sequenced from one sample in a study of PD-1 blockade in mismatch repair-deficient tumors. Repertoires were generated with immunoSEQ multiplex PCR, while TCRdb's copy carries only in-frame clones and drops some. The data hold 85,000 to 130,000 clones, with 82% observed a single time. Here the sequenced sample was peripheral blood, taken 30 to 36 weeks after starting pembrolizumab. These TCRs come from an adult with mismatch repair-deficient cancer.

The chain employs TRBV9 and TRBJ2-7, with D uncertain. Trimming stripped 0 bases from V and 4 bases from J, with 11 bases between. The germline V gene encodes CDR1 SGDLS and CDR2 YYNGEE. This CDR3 comprises 14 residues. The CDR3 spells CASSVASDSYEQYF. For the CDR3, the DNA is TGTGCCAGCAGCGTAGCCAGTGATTCGTACGAGCAGTACTTC.

V is TRBV5-4 and J is TRBJ2-5; 7 nucleotides agree with TRBD1. This CDR3 spans 16 amino acids. CDR1 is SGHNT and CDR2 is YYREEE in the germline V gene (reference sequence). The trim removed 3 bases at V and 5 bases at J, leaving 13 bases unmatched. This CDR3 is CASSSTYRGNMETQYF. The CDR3 DNA reads TGTGCCAGCAGCTCAACTTACAGGGGCAATATGGAGACCCAGTACTTC.

This chain joins TRBV5-1 and TRBJ1-2; D gene unclear. This CDR3 region has 16 residues. Germline CDR1 SGHRS, CDR2 YFSETQ. Deletions cut 0 bases from V and 7 bases from J, with 19 bases between. This chain's CDR3 is CASSLEAAVTGSGYTF. CDR3 DNA sequence: TGCGCCAGCAGCTTGGAAGCGGCAGTTACCGGGTCTGGCTACACCTTC.

Turning to this clone: Compared with germline, one end of the junction differs, possibly owing to a read error. CDR3 loop: CASTPFTLGKRTDTQYF. CDR3 nucleotides: TGTGCCAGCACACCATTCACGTTAGGGAAGAGGACAGATACGCAGTATTTT. The V gene is TRBV18, the J gene TRBJ2-3, with D uncertain. Germline CDR1 reads KGHSH; CDR2 reads LQKENI. CDR3 length equals 17 residues.

CDR3 DNA sequence: TGTGCCAGCAGCTTAGCTTCAGCGGGTGGAGCCTACGAGCAGTACTTC. The encoded protein is CASSLASAGGAYEQYF. This chain joins TRBV7-6 and TRBJ2-7; weak D call: TRBD2 (6 bases). This CDR3 spans 16 amino acids. Germline V CDR1 and CDR2: SGHVS, FNYEAQ. Trimming removed 0 bases at V and 2 bases at J, with 14 bases between. Supplemented by reference TRBV7-6 and TRBJ2-7, the full variable domain reads GAGVSQSPRYKVTKRGQDVALRCDPISGHVSLYWYRQALGQGPEFLTYFNYEAQQDKSGLPNDRFSAERPEGSISTLTIQRTEQRDSAMYRCASSLASAGGAYEQYFGPGTRLTVT.

The V and J genes are TRBV29-1 and TRBJ1-2; D unclear. In germline, CDR1 is SQVTM, CDR2 ANQGSEA. V was shortened by 2 bases and J by 5 bases, with 18 bases between the two germline ends. The CDR3 consists of 15 residues. In DNA form, the CDR3 reads TGCAGCGTTGAAAGCCTCGGCGGGGTATTTTATGGCTACACCTTC. Residues: CSVESLGGVFYGYTF.

The chain joins TRBV21-1 to TRBJ2-3; the DNA was not used to check the table's D call, TRBD2. TRBV21-1 is flagged as a pseudogene. The CDR3 covers 19 residues. As DNA, the CDR3 is TGTGCCAGCAGCAAAGCGCTAGGACTAGCGGGAATTTGTACAGATACGCAGTATTTT. Amino acid sequence: CASSKALGLAGICTDTQYF.

This chain links TRBV5-1 with TRBJ2-6; D is undetermined. Germline assignment: CDR1 SGHRS and CDR2 YFSETQ. CDR3 length equals 15 residues. The ends were cut back, 0 bases at V and 0 bases at J, with 4 bases in the middle. The CDR3 bases are TGCGCCAGCAGCTTGGTTGCCTCTGGGGCCAACGTCCTGACTTTC. Its protein product is CASSLVASGANVLTF.

V is TRBV4-2 and J is TRBJ2-7; TRBD2 agrees at 13 bases. The trim removed 8 bases at V and 3 bases at J, leaving 7 bases unmatched. The CDR3 sequence is 15 residues long. Germline CDR1 reads LGHNA; CDR2 reads YNFKEQ. The CDR3 DNA follows: TGTGCCAGCGGGGGACTAGCGGGGATACACTACGAGCAGTACTTC. It specifies CASGGLAGIHYEQYF.

The CDR3 nucleotides read TGTGCCAGCAGAAGGACGGAGCAAGAGACCCAGTACTTC. Translation gives CASRRTEQETQYF. This chain links TRBV6-5 with TRBJ2-5; D call uncertain. The V and J ends lost 6 bases and 2 bases respectively, with 10 bases between them. Germline V lookup: CDR1 MNHEY, CDR2 SVGAGI. The CDR3 is 13 residues long.

This clone occurred once. The chain carries TRBV30 and TRBJ2-5, with TRBD1 matching 8 bases. With 2 bases clipped from V and 2 bases from J, the junction kept 10 bases outside the gene matches. Germline V CDR1 and CDR2: GTSNPN, SVGIG (reference sequence). This CDR3 region has 16 residues. The DNA of the CDR3 is TGTGCCTGGAGTCTCCCGACAGGGGCGGGACAAGAGACCCAGTACTTC. This translates into CAWSLPTGAGQETQYF.

This chain links TRBV4-2 with TRBJ2-4; 9 nucleotides match TRBD2. Germline trimming cut 2 bases from V and 8 bases from J; bases unmatched to any gene: 7. The germline V gene encodes CDR1 LGHNA and CDR2 YNFKEQ. The CDR3 is made up of 15 amino acids. CDR3 coding DNA: TGTGCCAGCAGCCAAAATAGCGGGAGAGCGGACATTCAGTACTTC. Amino acids: CASSQNSGRADIQYF.

CDR3 sequence: CASRTSQGSYGYTF. Written as DNA, the CDR3 is TGTGCCAGCAGAACATCACAGGGTAGCTATGGCTACACCTTC. V is TRBV6-6 and J is TRBJ1-2; possible D gene TRBD1, 6 bases. The CDR3 runs 14 residues. Germline assignment: CDR1 MNHNY and CDR2 SVGAGI (reference sequence). V lost 6 bases and J 4 bases, leaving 15 bases between the germline ends.